These 17 T cell receptor beta chains came from one sample sequenced in a study of beta chain features in type 1 diabetes. cDNA synthesis used the whole RNA isolate, giving expressed TCRB sequences. TCRdb's table, derived via immunoSEQ multiplex PCR, lists solely in-frame clones and lacks some. The profile covers under 800,000 clones, with 15% appearing a single time and around 0.1% taken by the ten largest. The sequencing sample was made of naive CD4+ T cells from blood. The receptors originated from a man in his late teens or twenties in good health.

This clone was recorded a few times. The CDR3 protein is CASSRDVEGNTEAFF. In DNA, the CDR3 is TGTGCCAGCAGCAGAGATGTCGAGGGGAACACTGAAGCTTTCTTT. This rearrangement joins TRBV4-2 to TRBJ1-1; D is undetermined. The CDR3 spans 15 residues. Looked up from germline, CDR1 is LGHNA and CDR2 is YNFKEQ. Trimming removed 5 bases at V and 1 base at J, with 14 bases between.

This clone was counted between two and nine times. This rearrangement joins TRBV7-3 to TRBJ2-1; no reliable D call. Trimming took off 0 bases at V and 10 bases at J, with 13 bases between the two ends. CDR1 SGHTA and CDR2 FQGTGA come from the germline V gene. The CDR3 sequence is 14 residues long. The CDR3 here is CASSLTSSPREQFF. Here the CDR3 DNA reads TGTGCCAGCAGCTTAACAAGCTCGCCCAGGGAGCAGTTCTTC.

The chain has TRBV4-1 and TRBJ2-6; D gene uncertain. Germline loops: CDR1 MGHRA, CDR2 YSYEKL. CDR3 length equals 16 residues. Trimming stripped 0 bases from V and 0 bases from J, with 6 bases between. In nucleotides, the CDR3 is TGCGCCAGCAGCCAAGAGCCGATCTCTGGGGCCAACGTCCTGACTTTC. It translates to CASSQEPISGANVLTF.

V is TRBV30 and J is TRBJ1-2; D gene unclear. V shed 0 bases and J shed 2 bases, with 7 bases lying between them. The germline gives CDR1 GTSNPN, CDR2 SVGIG (reference sequence). This CDR3 has 13 residues. The CDR3 loop reads CAWSVQWNYGYTF. In DNA form, the CDR3 reads TGTGCCTGGAGTGTACAGTGGAACTATGGCTACACCTTC. Full variable domain (remainder filled in from reference TRBV30 and TRBJ1-2): SQTIHQWPATLVQPVGSPLSLECTVEGTSNPNLYWYRQAAGRGLQLLFYSVGIGQISSEVPQNLSASRPQDRQFILSSKKLLLSDSGFYLCAWSVQWNYGYTFGSGTRLTVV.

The V call is TRBV7-9, the J call TRBJ1-1, with D unresolved. Looked up from germline, CDR1 is SEHNR and CDR2 is FQNEAQ (reference sequence). CDR3 size: 16 residues. The V end was cut by 5 bases, the J end by 1 base, with 17 bases between. The CDR3 sequence: CASSHRAGRGNTEAFF. The CDR3 bases are TGTGCCAGCAGCCACCGAGCCGGCCGTGGGAACACTGAAGCTTTCTTT. Full variable domain (remainder filled in from reference TRBV7-9 and TRBJ1-1): DTGVSQNPRHKITKRGQNVTFRCDPISEHNRLYWYRQTLGQGPEFLTYFQNEAQLEKSRLLSDRFSAERPKGSFSTLEIQRTEQGDSAMYLCASSHRAGRGNTEAFFGQGTRLTVV.

This clone was observed a handful of times. J is TRBJ1-1 and V is TRBV14, with TRBD1 matching 9 bases. After removal of 1 base from V and 0 bases from J, the junction contained 3 bases not matched to a gene. The CDR3 has 16 residues. Germline values: CDR1 SGHDN, CDR2 FVKESK. The CDR3 spells CASSQAGQGLNTEAFF. In DNA, the CDR3 is TGTGCCAGCAGCCAAGCGGGACAGGGATTGAACACTGAAGCTTTCTTT.

The rearrangement joins TRBV4-3 to TRBJ2-1, with D possibly being TRBD1 or TRBD2 (5 bases each). This CDR3 spans 16 amino acids. Deletions cut 1 base from V and 0 bases from J, with 10 bases between. Per germline, CDR1 LGHNA and CDR2 YSLEER. CDR3 in amino acids: CASSQGGGGSYNEQFF. CDR3 sequence (DNA): TGCGCCAGCAGCCAAGGGGGTGGGGGCTCCTACAATGAGCAGTTCTTC.

The chain joins TRBV7-2 to TRBJ2-5; the D gene could be TRBD1 or TRBD2 (5 bases each). Per the germline V gene, CDR1 is SGHTA and CDR2 is FQGNSA. There are 15 residues in the CDR3. V lost 4 bases and J 3 bases, leaving 15 bases between the germline ends. In DNA form, the CDR3 reads TGTGCCAGCAGCTCCGTGAGGGGCCGTAAAGAGACCCAGTACTTC. This gives the protein CASSSVRGRKETQYF.

This clone was detected only a few times. The chain couples TRBV29-1 to TRBJ2-1; 9 bases are a match to TRBD2. The ends lost 7 bases at V and 2 bases at J; junction bases unmatched: 6. The CDR3 is 14 amino acids. Germline CDR1 is SQVTM and CDR2 is ANQGSEA. DNA for the CDR3: TGCAGCGCCGGACTAGCGAGTCCCTACAATGAGCAGTTCTTC. Its protein product is CSAGLASPYNEQFF.

V usage is TRBV27 and J usage is TRBJ2-3; perhaps TRBD2 as D (5 bases). This CDR3 spans 14 amino acids. Trimming took off 3 bases at V and 2 bases at J, with 9 bases between the two ends. Germline assignment: CDR1 MNHEY and CDR2 SMNVEV (reference sequence). The CDR3 loop reads CASSLVDFTDTQYF. The CDR3 coding sequence is TGTGCCAGCAGTTTGGTGGACTTCACAGATACGCAGTATTTT.

The V call is TRBV28, the J call TRBJ1-5, with 8 bases identical to TRBD1. Germline V gene data show CDR1 as MDHEN and CDR2 as SYDVKM. The CDR3 covers 16 residues. Trimming at V came to 6 bases and at J to 7 bases, leaving 14 bases not matched to a gene. In nucleotides, the CDR3 is TGTGCCAGCAGCCTAGGGTACGCAGGGGGCGGGCAGCCCCAGCATTTT. It encodes CASSLGYAGGGQPQHF.

The CDR3 here is CAIRGTVRSYEQYF. The CDR3 bases are TGTGCCATCAGGGGGACAGTCCGCTCCTACGAGCAGTACTTC. The V and J genes are TRBV10-3 and TRBJ2-7, with 7 bases that match TRBD1. V dropped 6 bases and J dropped 0; count of bases not matched to a gene: 5. The CDR3 is made up of 14 amino acids. Germline values: CDR1 ENHRY, CDR2 SYGVKD.

The rearrangement joins TRBV6-5 to TRBJ1-1, with D uncertain. CDR1 MNHEY and CDR2 SVGAGI come from the germline V gene. Trimming removed 3 bases from V and 7 bases from J, with 15 bases in between. The CDR3 contains 14 residues. The CDR3 loop reads CASSYGRAAYEAFF. The CDR3 nucleotides read TGTGCCAGCAGTTATGGCCGGGCGGCTTATGAAGCTTTCTTT.

The genes are TRBV18 and TRBJ1-1; D is uncertain. With 2 bases removed from V and 1 base from J, the gap between germline ends came to 5 bases. Germline V lookup: CDR1 KGHSH, CDR2 LQKENI. The length of the CDR3 is 13 residues. The CDR3 spells CASSPIRNTEAFF. In DNA, the CDR3 is TGTGCCAGCTCACCAATTAGGAACACTGAAGCTTTCTTT.

The chain joins TRBV7-9 to TRBJ2-7; either TRBD1 or TRBD2 may supply D (5 bases each). Germline CDR1 is SEHNR and CDR2 is FQNEAQ (reference sequence). The CDR3 covers 16 residues. Trimming pared 1 base from V and 3 bases from J, leaving 16 bases between. DNA for the CDR3: TGTGCCAGCAGCTTAGATCGTTCTTTGGGGGACTACGAGCAGTACTTC. Residues: CASSLDRSLGDYEQYF.

This chain uses TRBV13 with TRBJ2-7; 13 bases fit TRBD2. Germline V CDR1 and CDR2: PRHDT, FYEKMQ (reference sequence). J gave up 1 base and V 4 bases, and 1 base lay outside the gene matches. CDR3 length: 15 residues. This chain's CDR3 is CASSSGLAGSYEQYF. For the CDR3, the DNA is TGTGCCAGCAGCTCGGGACTAGCGGGGTCCTACGAGCAGTACTTC.

The CDR3 sequence: CASSPTQETQYF. CDR3 coding DNA: TGTGCCAGCAGTCCCACACAAGAGACCCAGTACTTC. The V gene is TRBV2, the J gene TRBJ2-5; D uncertain. CDR3 length: 12 residues. Germline V gene data show CDR1 as SNHLY and CDR2 as FYNNEI. Trimming stripped 5 bases from V and 2 bases from J, with 6 bases between.